This T cell receptor beta chain derives from a study of T-cell reconstitution after alpha-beta-depleted transplantation in children. Germline V lookup: CDR1 DFQATT, CDR2 SNEGSKA (reference sequence). Trimming pared 1 base from V and 4 bases from J, leaving 2 bases between. The CDR3 spans 11 residues. TCRbeta library construction was performed incorporating unique molecular identifiers. A single record per CDR3 protein comes from TCRdb applying MiXCR to the PCR reads. The sample includes approximately 520,000 distinct CDR3 sequences, about 33% of them seen just once. This clonotype was observed a few times.

Source: PBMCs from the stem cell graft donor, taken from the stem cell graft. This receptor was identified in a human donor who donated a stem cell graft to a child with aplastic anemia. The rearrangement uses TRBV20-1 and TRBJ1-3, with D uncertain. CDR3 coding DNA: TGCAGTGCTAGAGCCGGAAACACCATATATTTT. Encoded protein: CSARAGNTIYF.